The entry below describes one T cell receptor (beta chain). Its antigen is not identified. Measured with immunoSEQ multiplex PCR; TCRdb has only the in-frame clones, and not every one. Found here are under 20,000 clones, around 83% of them singletons; the top ten hold roughly 13%. This entry comes from a study of OX40 agonist ivuxolimab in advanced cancers. The overall study: One hepatocellular carcinoma and a couple of cutaneous melanoma patients partially responded. Broader study findings: No determination was made of the antigen specificity of the expanded peripheral T cells. In the 0.1-3.0 mg/kg groups, partial responders showed among the lowest expansion.

CDR3 size: 13 residues. With 1 base removed from V and 2 bases from J, the gap between germline ends came to 6 bases. Germline loops: CDR1 SGHDN, CDR2 FVKESK. The material was CD4+ or CD8+ T cells sorted from blood, obtained in a trial of the OX40 agonist ivuxolimab. The J gene is TRBJ2-7, the V gene TRBV14; D not resolved. This receptor was taken from an adult with an advanced solid tumor such as melanoma, head and neck, liver or kidney cancer. This CDR3 reads CASSQAWTYEQYF. CDR3 nucleotides: TGTGCCAGCAGCCAAGCCTGGACCTACGAGCAGTACTTC.